This paragraph reports one T cell receptor (beta chain). These data are taken from a study of blood T cells in healthy people across ages. The use of a sample-barcoded 5' primer and a J-beta primer mix characterized a second PCR of about 6 to 12 cycles. TCRdb itself ran the 5' RACE reads through MiXCR, one entry per CDR3 protein. The sample contains 1.5 million to 2 million distinct CDR3 sequences, roughly 30% of which appear only once. V lost 2 bases to trimming and J lost 2 bases, with 10 bases between them. Germline CDR1 and CDR2: DFQATT and SNEGSKA (reference sequence). This CDR3 is 13 amino acids long.

Sequencing was performed on blood. The chain links TRBV20-1 to TRBJ2-7, with D tentatively TRBD2 (5 bases). The source is a woman aged 25 to 39 in good health. The CDR3 DNA reads TGCAGTGCTAGAAAGAGCGGCACCTACGAGCAGTACTTC. Encoded protein: CSARKSGTYEQYF.